A single sample is the source of the 29 T cell receptor beta chains below, sequenced in a study of cytomegalovirus exposure and HLA in healthy donors. Sequencing used immunoSEQ multiplex PCR; TCRdb keeps in-frame clones, though not all of them. The repertoire has hundreds of thousands of clones, approximately 88% of them found once; the top ten carry around 0.9%. The sequencing sample was made of PBMCs. These receptors all come from a young woman in good health and CMV-seronegative.

This chain links TRBV21-1 with TRBJ2-7; the D call of TRBD2 is as the table states it, not checked on the DNA. TRBV21-1 is noted as a pseudogene. The CDR3 spans 17 residues. The CDR3 bases are TGTGCCAGCAGCATGAGACTAGCGGAGCACCTGGAGGGCGAGCAGTACTTC. Its translation: CASSMRLAEHLEGEQYF.

V is TRBV6-5 and J is TRBJ1-4; D unclear. Looked up from germline, CDR1 is MNHEY and CDR2 is SVGAGI. Trimming removed 0 bases at V and 3 bases at J, with 11 bases between. CDR3 length: 16 residues. CDR3 sequence reads: CASSYSNGEANEKLFF. In DNA, the CDR3 is TGTGCCAGCAGTTACTCGAATGGGGAGGCTAATGAAAAACTGTTTTTT.

This sequence joins TRBV6-5 and TRBJ2-1, with a tentative D call TRBD1 (6 bases). The CDR3 consists of 15 residues. CDR1 is MNHEY, CDR2 SVGAGI, per germline. The V and J ends lost 1 base and 4 bases respectively, with 11 bases between them. The DNA for the CDR3 is TGTGCCAGCAGTTACTGGCAGGGGAAGTACAATGAGCAGTTCTTC. It translates to CASSYWQGKYNEQFF.

This chain uses TRBV28 with TRBJ1-3; TRBD1 might be the D (5 bases). The CDR3 is 14 residues long. Trimming took 5 bases from V and 3 from J, leaving 11 bases between them. Per germline, CDR1 MDHEN and CDR2 SYDVKM. The CDR3 DNA is TGTGCCAGCAGTCCAACAGGATTTGGAAACACCATATATTTT. It yields the protein CASSPTGFGNTIYF.

J is TRBJ2-3 and V is TRBV7-2; TRBD2 is a possible D gene (6 bases). This CDR3 region has 17 residues. Germline-derived CDR1 and CDR2 are SGHTA and FQGNSA. Between the trimmed V and J ends, which lost 1 base and 7 bases, there was a span of 21 bases. The DNA for the CDR3 is TGTGCCAGCAGCTTAGTTGGAGTCCGGACTACCCTAAATACGCAGTATTTT. Amino acids: CASSLVGVRTTLNTQYF. Based on the CDR3 plus reference TRBV7-2 and TRBJ2-3, the full variable domain is GAGVSQSPSNKVTEKGKDVELRCDPISGHTALYWYRQSLGQGLEFLIYFQGNSAPDKSGLPSDRFSAERTGGSVSTLTIQRTQQEDSAVYLCASSLVGVRTTLNTQYFGPGTRLTVL.

This clone was counted a single time. The chain recombines TRBV11-1 with TRBJ2-1, with 10 bases lining up with TRBD2. After removal of 1 base from V and 14 bases from J, the junction contained 11 bases not matched to a gene. Per the germline V gene, CDR1 is SGHAT and CDR2 is FQDESV (reference sequence). This CDR3 has 15 residues. The CDR3 protein is CASSLGASGRVSEFF. In DNA form, the CDR3 reads TGTGCCAGCAGCTTAGGGGCGAGCGGGAGGGTCTCCGAGTTCTTC.

This clone has a handful of counts. The rearrangement joins TRBV10-2 to TRBJ1-1; no definite D call. V lost 0 bases and J 5 bases, leaving 7 bases between the germline ends. Per the germline V gene, CDR1 is WSHSY and CDR2 is SAAADI. The CDR3 contains 13 residues. CDR3 loop: CASSESGLTEAFF. The CDR3 DNA reads TGCGCCAGCAGTGAGTCAGGACTAACTGAAGCTTTCTTT.

This clone is a singleton in its sample. CDR3 nucleotide sequence: TGTGCCAGCAGTGACCTCACAGGGGAGGATCAGCCCCAGCATTTT. Its protein is CASSDLTGEDQPQHF. The rearrangement links TRBV25-1 to TRBJ1-5; 7 positions match TRBD1. CDR3 size: 15 residues. The germline CDR1 and CDR2 sequences are MGHDK and SYGVNS. The J segment lost 5 bases and the V segment lost 3 bases, leaving 7 bases of the junction unmatched.

The J gene is TRBJ2-1, the V gene TRBV29-1; 7 bases agree with TRBD2. J lost 5 bases, V lost 7 bases, and 11 bases had no gene match. Germline CDR1 is SQVTM and CDR2 is ANQGSEA. This CDR3 has 14 residues. The CDR3 DNA reads as TGCAGCGCCCGTGGGAGGCTAGCGGACAATGAGCAGTTCTTC. Protein: CSARGRLADNEQFF.

The chain has TRBV25-1 and TRBJ2-1, with 8 bases identical to TRBD1. This CDR3 is 14 amino acids long. Germline values: CDR1 MGHDK, CDR2 SYGVNS. The trim removed 5 bases at V and 7 bases at J, leaving 7 bases unmatched. The CDR3 is CASSWDRTINEQFF. The DNA of the CDR3 is TGTGCCAGCAGTTGGGACAGGACGATAAATGAGCAGTTCTTC.

The V call is TRBV5-4, the J call TRBJ2-4, with D perhaps matching TRBD2 (6 bases). CDR1 and CDR2 from the germline V gene are SGHNT and YYREEE (reference sequence). The CDR3 has 14 amino acids. Trimming stripped 2 bases from V and 7 bases from J, with 13 bases between. The CDR3 spells CASSFRARGNIQYF. The DNA of the CDR3 is TGTGCCAGCAGCTTCCGGGCCCGGGGGAACATTCAGTACTTC.

The chain recombines TRBV4-1 with TRBJ2-1; 7 bases line up with TRBD2. The germline CDR1 and CDR2 sequences are MGHRA and YSYEKL. This CDR3 contains 16 residues. J lost 0 bases, V lost 3 bases, and 5 bases had no gene match. This CDR3 is CASSHWGGSSYNEQFF. The CDR3 DNA is TGCGCCAGCAGCCATTGGGGCGGGAGCTCCTACAATGAGCAGTTCTTC.

V gene TRBV7-8 combines with J gene TRBJ1-1, with D possibly TRBD1 on 6 matching bases. V lost 4 bases and J lost 4, with 16 bases in between. This CDR3 comprises 15 residues. In germline, CDR1 is SGHVS, CDR2 FQNEAQ. CDR3 loop: CASSSGQRGGTEAFF. CDR3 in DNA: TGTGCCAGCAGCTCCGGACAACGAGGGGGCACTGAAGCTTTCTTT.

This clone was recorded once. CDR3 nucleotides: TGTGCCAGCAGCCCCACAGGGCTCGGCGAGCAGTACTTC. Amino acid sequence: CASSPTGLGEQYF. The V and J genes are TRBV9 and TRBJ2-7; tentatively, D is TRBD1 (6 bases). CDR3 size: 13 residues. V dropped 4 bases and J dropped 6 bases, with 14 bases sitting between them. Germline CDR1 and CDR2: SGDLS and YYNGEE.

The genes are TRBV4-1 and TRBJ2-5; D unclear. Germline V gene lookup returns CDR1 MGHRA and CDR2 YSYEKL. Trimming stripped 0 bases from V and 5 bases from J, with 13 bases between. This CDR3 is 15 amino acids long. The DNA for the CDR3 is TGCGCCAGCAGCCAAGAACTTCTATCCTCGGAGACCCAGTACTTC. It is translated as CASSQELLSSETQYF.

The CDR3 nucleotides are TGTGCCAGCAGCTTACAATCATTTAAGACGGGAATCAATGAGCAGTTCTTC. Protein product: CASSLQSFKTGINEQFF. This chain joins TRBV7-3 and TRBJ2-1, with D possibly matching TRBD2 (5 bases). The germline V gene encodes CDR1 SGHTA and CDR2 FQGTGA. CDR3 length equals 17 residues. V was trimmed by 2 bases and J by 6 bases, leaving 20 bases between them.

The chain has TRBV10-3 and TRBJ2-7; a possible D gene is TRBD2 (6 bases). The CDR3 length is 15 residues. The germline V gene encodes CDR1 ENHRY and CDR2 SYGVKD. Trimming left V 6 bases short and J 4 bases short, with 19 bases between. The CDR3 loop reads CAISQGPGSSYEQYF. The CDR3 bases are TGTGCCATCAGCCAAGGTCCCGGGAGTTCGTACGAGCAGTACTTC.

V is TRBV5-4 and J is TRBJ1-2, with TRBD1 matching 9 bases. The junction had 7 bases not matched to a gene; V was cut back by 3 bases and J by 4 bases. Germline values: CDR1 SGHNT, CDR2 YYREEE (reference sequence). The CDR3 is 15 amino acids. The CDR3 reads CASSSGQGFIYGYTF. CDR3 nucleotide sequence: TGTGCCAGCAGCTCGGGACAGGGTTTTATCTATGGCTACACCTTC.

The chain couples TRBV5-1 to TRBJ2-2; D possibly corresponds to TRBD1 (6 bases). There are 13 residues in the CDR3. CDR1 is SGHRS and CDR2 is YFSETQ in the germline V gene. V lost 2 bases and J 5 bases, leaving 7 bases between the germline ends. DNA of the CDR3: TGCGCCAGCAGCTTCCAGGGGACCGGGGAGCTGTTTTTT. Its translation is CASSFQGTGELFF.

There are a few counts of this clone. This chain links TRBV19 with TRBJ1-2, with 7 bases identical to TRBD1. Germline CDR1 LNHDA, CDR2 SQIVND (reference sequence). The CDR3 is 13 residues long. V was pared by 5 bases and J by 8 bases, with 8 bases of the junction left unmatched. The CDR3 DNA is TGTGCCAGTAGTCCCAGGGGGAGCGGAGGCTACACCTTC. Protein sequence: CASSPRGSGGYTF.

V gene TRBV14 combines with J gene TRBJ2-5, with 9 bases fitting TRBD1. Germline assignment: CDR1 SGHDN and CDR2 FVKESK. This CDR3 contains 14 residues. Losses at the gene ends were 5 bases for V and 4 bases for J; bases not matched to a gene: 5. CDR3 DNA: TGTGCCAGCAGCTGGGGACAGGGTCTAGAGACCCAGTACTTC. Its translation is CASSWGQGLETQYF.

J is TRBJ2-7 and V is TRBV13, with 13 bases matching TRBD2. With 6 bases clipped from V and 5 bases from J, the junction kept 7 bases outside the gene matches. Looked up from germline, CDR1 is PRHDT and CDR2 is FYEKMQ (reference sequence). CDR3 length: 15 residues. Here the CDR3 reads CASSLMTSGRNEQYF. For the CDR3, the DNA is TGTGCCAGCAGTTTAATGACTAGCGGGAGGAACGAGCAGTACTTC. Complete variable domain (other parts from reference TRBV13 and TRBJ2-7): AAGVIQSPRHLIKEKRETATLKCYPIPRHDTVYWYQQGPGQDPQFLISFYEKMQSDKGSIPDRFSAQQFSDYHSELNMSSLELGDSALYFCASSLMTSGRNEQYFGPGTRLTVT.

The chain carries TRBV2 and TRBJ2-7, with 8 bases matching TRBD1. The CDR3 runs 15 residues. Germline CDR1 SNHLY, CDR2 FYNNEI. V gave up 4 bases and J gave up 1 base; unmatched junction bases: 6. The CDR3 DNA is TGTGCCAGCAGTGGGACAGGGATCGTTTCCTACGAGCAGTACTTC. It codes for CASSGTGIVSYEQYF. The full variable domain, in which reference TRBV2 and TRBJ2-7 provide the parts outside the CDR3, is EPEVTQTPSHQVTQMGQEVILRCVPISNHLYFYWYRQILGQKVEFLVSFYNNEISEKSEIFDDQFSVERPDGSNFTLKIRSTKLEDSAMYFCASSGTGIVSYEQYFGPGTRLTVT.

The table lists this clone with a count of one. V is TRBV5-6 and J is TRBJ2-7; 12 bases match TRBD2. The CDR3 is made up of 15 amino acids. Germline CDR1 is SGHDT and CDR2 is YYEEEE. Trimming at V came to 4 bases and at J to 3 bases, leaving 5 bases not matched to a gene. The CDR3 reads CASSLGLAGYYEQYF. For the CDR3, the DNA is TGTGCCAGCAGCCTCGGACTAGCGGGATACTACGAGCAGTACTTC.

J is TRBJ2-3 and V is TRBV27; possibly TRBD2 for D (5 bases). Deletions cut 6 bases from V and 5 bases from J, with 21 bases between. The CDR3 is made up of 16 amino acids. CDR1 is MNHEY and CDR2 is SMNVEV in the germline V gene (reference sequence). CDR3 amino acids: CASSSRGRDFLDTQYF. The DNA of the CDR3 is TGTGCCAGCAGCTCACGTGGTCGGGATTTCTTAGATACGCAGTATTTT.

The chain employs TRBV11-2 and TRBJ2-7; 9 nucleotides align to TRBD1. Germline V CDR1 and CDR2: SGHAT, FQNNGV. V lost 3 bases and J lost 4; bases outside the gene matches: 19. The CDR3 contains 19 residues. CDR3 in amino acids: CASSFRTGVGFATSYEQYF. The CDR3 DNA sequence: TGTGCCAGCAGCTTTCGGACAGGGGTCGGCTTCGCCACCTCTTACGAGCAGTACTTC.

The rearrangement uses TRBV2 and TRBJ2-1; the match to TRBD2 covers 13 bases. V lost 8 bases and J lost 2; bases outside the gene matches: 15. CDR1 and CDR2 from the germline V gene are SNHLY and FYNNEI. There are 19 residues in the CDR3. CDR3 sequence (DNA): TGTGCCAGCGGAACCCGGACTAGCGGGAGAACATTGCCCTACAATGAGCAGTTCTTC. Translation gives CASGTRTSGRTLPYNEQFF.

J is TRBJ2-1 and V is TRBV7-8; 7 bases align to TRBD2. The junction had 11 bases not matched to a gene; V was cut back by 5 bases and J by 7 bases. Germline-derived CDR1 and CDR2 are SGHVS and FQNEAQ. The CDR3 extends over 15 amino acids. The CDR3, as DNA: TGTGCCAGCAGCACCGGACTAGTAACCCTAAATGAGCAGTTCTTC. Amino acid sequence: CASSTGLVTLNEQFF.

CDR3 sequence reads: CASSLSPRRQETQYF. DNA of the CDR3: TGTGCCAGCAGTTTATCGCCCAGGCGCCAAGAGACCCAGTACTTC. The rearrangement joins TRBV27 to TRBJ2-5; no definite D call. CDR1 is MNHEY and CDR2 is SMNVEV in the germline V gene (reference sequence). Trimming shortened V by 0 bases and J by 1 base, and 9 bases separated the two germline ends. The CDR3 is made up of 15 amino acids.